The 3 T cell receptor beta chains presented below share a single source sample, sequenced in a study of blood T cell repertoires in COVID-19. Clones were read by immunoSEQ multiplex PCR, and TCRdb kept only the in-frame ones, dropping some. Among some 320,000 clones listed, approximately 90% were seen once. The sequenced sample consisted of PBMCs or T cells enriched from blood (not recorded which). All receptors come from a woman in her twenties or thirties who had been exposed to COVID-19.

The CDR3 here is CSASVTGNTEAFF. The CDR3 DNA reads as TGCAGTGCTAGTGTAACCGGGAACACTGAAGCTTTCTTT. The chain carries TRBV20-1 and TRBJ1-1; D not certain. The CDR3 consists of 13 residues. Germline assignment: CDR1 DFQATT and CDR2 SNEGSKA (reference sequence). V lost 3 bases and J 1 base, leaving 9 bases between the germline ends.

The CDR3 sequence is CASSGLLDRHNSPLHF. The DNA for the CDR3 is TGTGCCAGCAGCGGCCTCCTGGACAGGCATAATTCACCCCTCCACTTT. This chain links TRBV11-2 with TRBJ1-6; TRBD1 agrees at 7 bases. Germline CDR1 is SGHAT and CDR2 is FQNNGV. CDR3 size: 16 residues. The V gene end was trimmed by 5 bases and the J gene end by 5 bases; junction bases not matched to a gene: 9.

V usage is TRBV5-1 and J usage is TRBJ2-2; D unclear. CDR1 is SGHRS, CDR2 YFSETQ, per germline. Trimming cost V 7 bases and J 3 bases, with 13 bases left between them. The CDR3 loop spans 14 amino acids. The CDR3 DNA reads as TGCGCCAGCTTTCCCGTCACTGACACCGGGGAGCTGTTTTTT. This sequence encodes CASFPVTDTGELFF.